These T cell receptor beta chains were read from a single sample in a study of cytomegalovirus exposure and HLA in healthy donors. Clones were read by immunoSEQ multiplex PCR, and TCRdb kept only the in-frame ones, dropping some. The sample records around 130,000 clones, 60% to 80% being singletons. Sequenced material: PBMCs. The receptors derive from a man aged 45 to 65 in good health and CMV-seronegative. Both conserved end residues are part of each CDR3. The order of the fields is D gene, V gene, CDR3 length, clone size, J gene, CDR3 protein, CDR3 DNA. The D gene is left open where the match is weak. Clone sizes are given selectively: once, few, many, or a class where the clone is expanded.

d_call: .
v_call: TRBV2
cdr3_length: 14
clone_size: .
j_call: TRBJ2-1
cdr3_aa: CASSGDSSYNEQFF
cdr3_nt: TGTGCCAGCAGTGGAGACTCCTCCTACAATGAGCAGTTCTTC

d_call: .
v_call: TRBV5-1
cdr3_length: 15
clone_size: once
j_call: TRBJ2-1
cdr3_aa: CASSLDGGSYNEQFF
cdr3_nt: TGCGCCAGCAGCTTGGACGGAGGCTCCTACAATGAGCAGTTCTTC

d_call: .
v_call: TRBV6-6
cdr3_length: 15
clone_size: .
j_call: TRBJ1-5
cdr3_aa: CASSATGSLKQPQHF
cdr3_nt: TGTGCCAGCAGCGCGACAGGTTCTTTGAAACAGCCCCAGCATTTT

d_call: .
v_call: TRBV6-6
cdr3_length: 12
clone_size: .
j_call: TRBJ2-7
cdr3_aa: CASSLTPYEQYF
cdr3_nt: TGTGCCAGCAGTTTAACCCCCTACGAGCAGTACTTC

d_call: TRBD1
v_call: TRBV7-2
cdr3_length: 16
clone_size: .
j_call: TRBJ2-4
cdr3_aa: CASSMTGTGGVNIQYF
cdr3_nt: TGTGCCAGCAGTATGACCGGGACAGGGGGCGTAAACATTCAGTACTTC

d_call: .
v_call: TRBV10-2
cdr3_length: 14
clone_size: .
j_call: TRBJ1-2
cdr3_aa: CASSESRLNYGYTF
cdr3_nt: TGCGCCAGCAGTGAGTCGAGACTAAACTATGGCTACACCTTC

d_call: TRBD1
v_call: TRBV5-4
cdr3_length: 14
clone_size: few
j_call: TRBJ1-6
cdr3_aa: CASSWDRLNSPLHF
cdr3_nt: TGTGCCAGCAGCTGGGACAGGCTTAATTCACCCCTCCACTTT

d_call: TRBD1
v_call: TRBV29-1
cdr3_length: 16
clone_size: .
j_call: TRBJ2-3
cdr3_aa: CSVDPRTGSTGDTQYF
cdr3_nt: TGCAGCGTTGACCCCCGGACAGGCTCCACCGGAGATACGCAGTATTTT

d_call: .
v_call: TRBV28
cdr3_length: 12
clone_size: few
j_call: TRBJ2-3
cdr3_aa: CASSGETDTQYF
cdr3_nt: TGTGCCAGCAGTGGGGAGACAGATACGCAGTATTTT

d_call: .
v_call: TRBV28
cdr3_length: 14
clone_size: .
j_call: TRBJ1-5
cdr3_aa: CASRDSWSNQPQHF
cdr3_nt: TGTGCCAGCAGGGACAGTTGGAGCAATCAGCCCCAGCATTTT

d_call: .
v_call: TRBV6-1
cdr3_length: 13
clone_size: .
j_call: TRBJ2-2
cdr3_aa: CASSGSGTGELFF
cdr3_nt: TGTGCCAGCAGTGGTTCGGGCACCGGGGAGCTGTTTTTT

d_call: .
v_call: TRBV15
cdr3_length: 16
clone_size: .
j_call: TRBJ1-5
cdr3_aa: CATSRDTQGLGQPQHF
cdr3_nt: TGTGCCACCAGCAGAGATACCCAGGGTCTGGGGCAGCCCCAGCATTTT

d_call: TRBD1
v_call: TRBV7-9
cdr3_length: 13
clone_size: .
j_call: TRBJ2-7
cdr3_aa: CASSRDRGYEQYF
cdr3_nt: TGTGCCAGCTCTCGGGACAGGGGTTACGAGCAGTACTTC

d_call: TRBD2
v_call: TRBV4-1
cdr3_length: 13
clone_size: .
j_call: TRBJ2-1
cdr3_aa: CASRPRERNEQFF
cdr3_nt: TGCGCCAGCAGACCGCGGGAGCGGAATGAGCAGTTCTTC